The clone carrying this T cell receptor beta chain was seen a single time. The antigen remains undetermined. The germline CDR1 and CDR2 sequences are SQVTM and ANQGSEA. This CDR3 has 12 amino acids. The ends were cut back, 3 bases at V and 10 bases at J, with 13 bases in the middle. The data derive from a study of blood T cells in healthy people across ages. General study findings and limits: A strong correlation between TCR beta diversity and naive T cell percentage was seen. PBMCs were not sorted, which prevented a conclusive comparison of naive versus antigen-experienced cells.

The authors ran a second PCR of 7 to 11 cycles using a sample-barcoded 5' primer and a J-beta primer mix. Via MiXCR, TCRdb re-called the 5' RACE reads, giving one row per CDR3 protein. The table has 800,000 to 1,300,000 distinct CDR3 sequences, 20% to 25% seen once. This sample also belongs to another study, concerning T cells of mothers and their children. From that paper: Over five children and their three healthy Caucasian mothers were the donors. Barcodes for each sample and 2-4 random nucleotides were added by the M1S primer used in the second PCR.

V gene TRBV29-1 combines with J gene TRBJ2-1, with D tentatively TRBD1 (6 bases). This clonotype was sampled from a girl aged 2-10 years in good health. Sequenced material: blood. The CDR3 DNA follows: TGCAGCGTTGATTGGGGGCCGGAAGAGCAGTTCTTC. Its translation: CSVDWGPEEQFF.